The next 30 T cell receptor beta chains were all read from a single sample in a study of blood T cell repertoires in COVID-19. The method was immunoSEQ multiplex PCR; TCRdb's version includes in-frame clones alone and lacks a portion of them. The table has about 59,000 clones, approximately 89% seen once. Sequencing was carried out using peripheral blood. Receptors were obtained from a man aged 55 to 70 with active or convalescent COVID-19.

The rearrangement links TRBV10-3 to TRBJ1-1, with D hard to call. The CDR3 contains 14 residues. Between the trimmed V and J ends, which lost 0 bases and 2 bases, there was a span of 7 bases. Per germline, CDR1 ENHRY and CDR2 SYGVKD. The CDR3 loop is CAISESSLNTEAFF. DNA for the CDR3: TGTGCCATCAGTGAGTCGTCTTTAAACACTGAAGCTTTCTTT.

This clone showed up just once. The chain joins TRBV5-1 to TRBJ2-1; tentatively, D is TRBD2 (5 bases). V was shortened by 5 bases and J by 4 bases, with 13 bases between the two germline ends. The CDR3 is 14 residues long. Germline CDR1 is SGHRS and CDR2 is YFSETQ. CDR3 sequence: CASRRNSEYNEQFF. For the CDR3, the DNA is TGCGCCAGCAGACGAAATAGCGAATACAATGAGCAGTTCTTC.

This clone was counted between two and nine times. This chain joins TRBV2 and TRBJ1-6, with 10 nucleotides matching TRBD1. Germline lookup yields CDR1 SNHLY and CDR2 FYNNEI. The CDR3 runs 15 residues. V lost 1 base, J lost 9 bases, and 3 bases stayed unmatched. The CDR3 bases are TGTGCCAGCAGTGAAGGGGGACAGGGGAGTTCACCCCTCCACTTT. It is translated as CASSEGGQGSSPLHF.

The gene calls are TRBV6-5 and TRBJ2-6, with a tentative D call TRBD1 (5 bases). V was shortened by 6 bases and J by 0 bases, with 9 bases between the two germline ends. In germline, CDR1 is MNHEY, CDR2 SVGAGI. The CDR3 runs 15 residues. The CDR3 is CASRDKFSGANVLTF. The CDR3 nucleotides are TGTGCCAGCAGGGACAAGTTCTCTGGGGCCAACGTCCTGACTTTC.

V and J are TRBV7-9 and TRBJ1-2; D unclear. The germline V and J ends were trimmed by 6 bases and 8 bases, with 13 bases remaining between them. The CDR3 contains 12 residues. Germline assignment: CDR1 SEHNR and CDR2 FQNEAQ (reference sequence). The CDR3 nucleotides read TGTGCCAGCAGTGAGCTATCCCTCGGCTACACCTTC. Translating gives CASSELSLGYTF.

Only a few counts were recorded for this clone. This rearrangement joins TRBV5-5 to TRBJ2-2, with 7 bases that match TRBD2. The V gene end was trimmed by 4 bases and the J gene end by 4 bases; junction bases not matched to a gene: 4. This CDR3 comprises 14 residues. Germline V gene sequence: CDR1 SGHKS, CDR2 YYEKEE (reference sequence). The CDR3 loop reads CASSGSGRTGELFF. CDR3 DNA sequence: TGTGCCAGCAGCGGTAGCGGGCGCACCGGGGAGCTGTTTTTT.

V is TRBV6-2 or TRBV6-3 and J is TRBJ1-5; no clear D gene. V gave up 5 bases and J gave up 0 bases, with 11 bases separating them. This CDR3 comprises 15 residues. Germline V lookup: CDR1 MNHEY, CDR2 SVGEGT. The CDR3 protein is CASSPAGYSNQPQHF. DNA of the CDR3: TGTGCCAGCAGTCCCGCGGGATATAGCAATCAGCCCCAGCATTTT.

The chain's CDR3 is CASSPGSRGDYGYTF. The CDR3, as DNA: TGCGCCAGCAGCCCCGGGAGCCGGGGGGACTATGGCTACACCTTC. The V call is TRBV4-1, the J call TRBJ1-2; D may be TRBD1 (5 bases). The CDR3 sequence is 15 residues long. V lost 4 bases, J lost 3 bases, and 15 bases lay in between. Germline CDR1 MGHRA, CDR2 YSYEKL.

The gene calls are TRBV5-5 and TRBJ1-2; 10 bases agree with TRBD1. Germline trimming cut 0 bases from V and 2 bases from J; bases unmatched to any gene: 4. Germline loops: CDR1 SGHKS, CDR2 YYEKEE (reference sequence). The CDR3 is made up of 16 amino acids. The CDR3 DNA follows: TGTGCCAGCAGCTTGGCCGGGACAGGGGCCAACTATGGCTACACCTTC. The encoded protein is CASSLAGTGANYGYTF. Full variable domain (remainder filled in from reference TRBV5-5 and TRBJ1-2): DAGVTQSPTHLIKTRGQQVTLRCSPISGHKSVSWYQQVLGQGPQFIFQYYEKEERGRGNFPDRFSARQFPNYSSELNVNALLLGDSALYLCASSLAGTGANYGYTFGSGTRLTVV.

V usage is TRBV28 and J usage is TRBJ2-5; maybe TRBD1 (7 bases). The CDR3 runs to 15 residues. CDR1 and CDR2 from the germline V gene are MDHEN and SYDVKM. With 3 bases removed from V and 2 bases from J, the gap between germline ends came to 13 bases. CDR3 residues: CASSFGSGGQETQYF. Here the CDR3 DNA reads TGTGCCAGCAGTTTCGGGTCAGGGGGGCAAGAGACCCAGTACTTC.

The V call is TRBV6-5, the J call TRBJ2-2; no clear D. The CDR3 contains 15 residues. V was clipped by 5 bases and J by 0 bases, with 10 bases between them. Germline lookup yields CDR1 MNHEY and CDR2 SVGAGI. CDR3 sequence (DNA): TGTGCCAGCAGTCTATTAACTGCGAACACCGGGGAGCTGTTTTTT. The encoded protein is CASSLLTANTGELFF.

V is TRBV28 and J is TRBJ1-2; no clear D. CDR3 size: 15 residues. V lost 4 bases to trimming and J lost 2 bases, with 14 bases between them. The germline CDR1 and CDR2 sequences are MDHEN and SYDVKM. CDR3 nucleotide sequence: TGTGCCAGCAGTTCGAACGGAGGGCCCAACTATGGCTACACCTTC. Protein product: CASSSNGGPNYGYTF.

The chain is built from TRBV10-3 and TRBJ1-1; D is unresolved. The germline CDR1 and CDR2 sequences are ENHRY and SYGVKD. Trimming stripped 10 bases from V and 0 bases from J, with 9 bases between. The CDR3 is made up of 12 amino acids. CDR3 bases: TGTGCCACGTCAGTGCTGAACACTGAAGCTTTCTTT. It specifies CATSVLNTEAFF.

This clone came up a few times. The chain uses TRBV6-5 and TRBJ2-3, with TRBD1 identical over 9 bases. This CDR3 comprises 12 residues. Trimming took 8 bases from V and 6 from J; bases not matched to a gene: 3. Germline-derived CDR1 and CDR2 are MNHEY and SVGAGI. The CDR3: CASLQGADTQYF. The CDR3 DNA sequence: TGTGCCAGCTTACAGGGGGCGGATACGCAGTATTTT.

CDR3 coding DNA: TGCGCCAGCAGTCTCCCGCAGTCGTACTATGGCTACACCTTC. This encodes CASSLPQSYYGYTF. This rearrangement joins TRBV23-1 to TRBJ1-2; no firm D call. TRBV23-1 falls under the ORF class, with uncertain function. The ends were cut back, 4 bases at V and 3 bases at J, with 12 bases in the middle. This CDR3 comprises 14 residues.

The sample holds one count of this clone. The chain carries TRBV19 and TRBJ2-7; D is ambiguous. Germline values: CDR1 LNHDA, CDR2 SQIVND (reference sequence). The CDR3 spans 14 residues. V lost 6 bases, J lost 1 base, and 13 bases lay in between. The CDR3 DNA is TGTGCCAGTAGATATAGTGAGTATTCCTACGAGCAGTACTTC. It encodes CASRYSEYSYEQYF.

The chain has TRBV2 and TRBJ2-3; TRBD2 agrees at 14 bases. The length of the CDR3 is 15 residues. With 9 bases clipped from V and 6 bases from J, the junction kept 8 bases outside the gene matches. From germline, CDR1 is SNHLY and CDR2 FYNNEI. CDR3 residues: CASTPGLAGADTQYF. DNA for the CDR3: TGTGCCAGTACACCGGGACTAGCGGGGGCGGATACGCAGTATTTT.

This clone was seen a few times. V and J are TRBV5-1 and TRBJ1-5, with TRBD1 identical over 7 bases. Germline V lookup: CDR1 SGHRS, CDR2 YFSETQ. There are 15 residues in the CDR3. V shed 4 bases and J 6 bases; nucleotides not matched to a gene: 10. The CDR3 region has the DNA TGCGCCAGCAGCCCGGGACACCAGGGGGGTCAGCCCCAGCATTTT. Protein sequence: CASSPGHQGGQPQHF.

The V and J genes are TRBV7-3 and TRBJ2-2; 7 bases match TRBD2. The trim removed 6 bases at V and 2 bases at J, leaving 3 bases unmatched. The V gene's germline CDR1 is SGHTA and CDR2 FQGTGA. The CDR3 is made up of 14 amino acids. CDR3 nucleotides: TGTGCCAGCAGTGAGACTAGCAACACCGGGGAGCTGTTTTTT. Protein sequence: CASSETSNTGELFF.

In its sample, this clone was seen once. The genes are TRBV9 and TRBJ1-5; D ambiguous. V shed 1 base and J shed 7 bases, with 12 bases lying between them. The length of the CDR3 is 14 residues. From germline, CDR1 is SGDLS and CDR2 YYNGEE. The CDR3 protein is CASSVWEGGQPQHF. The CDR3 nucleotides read TGTGCCAGCAGCGTATGGGAGGGTGGCCAGCCCCAGCATTTT.

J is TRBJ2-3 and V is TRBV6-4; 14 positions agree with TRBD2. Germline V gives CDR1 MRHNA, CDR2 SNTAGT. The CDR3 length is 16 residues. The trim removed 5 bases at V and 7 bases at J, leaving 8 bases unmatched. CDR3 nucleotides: TGTGCCAGCAGTACCGGGACTAGCGGGAGCATCAATACGCAGTATTTT. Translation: CASSTGTSGSINTQYF.

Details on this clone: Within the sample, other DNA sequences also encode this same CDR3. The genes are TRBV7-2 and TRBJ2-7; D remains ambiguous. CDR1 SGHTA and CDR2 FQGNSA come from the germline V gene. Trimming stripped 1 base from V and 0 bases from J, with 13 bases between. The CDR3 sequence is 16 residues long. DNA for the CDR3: TGTGCCAGCAGCTTAGTAAGCACAGTAAGCTCCTACGAGCAGTACTTC. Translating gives CASSLVSTVSSYEQYF. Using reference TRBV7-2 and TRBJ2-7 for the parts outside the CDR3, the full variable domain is GAGVSQSPSNKVTEKGKDVELRCDPISGHTALYWYRQSLGQGLEFLIYFQGNSAPDKSGLPSDRFSAERTGGSVSTLTIQRTQQEDSAVYLCASSLVSTVSSYEQYFGPGTRLTVT.

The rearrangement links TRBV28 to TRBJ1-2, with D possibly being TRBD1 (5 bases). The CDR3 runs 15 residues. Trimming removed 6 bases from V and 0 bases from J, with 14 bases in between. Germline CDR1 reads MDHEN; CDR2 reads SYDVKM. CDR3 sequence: CASRPQSTANYGYTF. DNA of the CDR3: TGTGCCAGCAGACCCCAGTCGACAGCTAACTATGGCTACACCTTC.

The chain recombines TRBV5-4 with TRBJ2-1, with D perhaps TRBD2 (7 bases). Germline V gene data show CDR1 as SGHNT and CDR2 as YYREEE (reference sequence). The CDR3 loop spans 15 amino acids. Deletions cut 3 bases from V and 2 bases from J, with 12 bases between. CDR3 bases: TGTGCCAGCAGCTCCGGGGGGCGCGCCTACAATGAGCAGTTCTTC. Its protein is CASSSGGRAYNEQFF.

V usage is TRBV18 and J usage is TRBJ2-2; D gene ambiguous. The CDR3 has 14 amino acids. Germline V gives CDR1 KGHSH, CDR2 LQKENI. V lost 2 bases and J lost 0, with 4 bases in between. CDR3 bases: TGTGCCAGCTCACCAGGCTCGAACACCGGGGAGCTGTTTTTT. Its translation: CASSPGSNTGELFF.

The CDR3 nucleotides read TGTGCCAGCAGTTTAAGTCCCCGCGGAGACGGGCCCCAGCATTTT. Residues: CASSLSPRGDGPQHF. The chain joins TRBV28 to TRBJ1-5; D is uncertain. Germline lookup yields CDR1 MDHEN and CDR2 SYDVKM. There are 15 residues in the CDR3. V lost 2 bases and J 9 bases, leaving 17 bases between the germline ends.

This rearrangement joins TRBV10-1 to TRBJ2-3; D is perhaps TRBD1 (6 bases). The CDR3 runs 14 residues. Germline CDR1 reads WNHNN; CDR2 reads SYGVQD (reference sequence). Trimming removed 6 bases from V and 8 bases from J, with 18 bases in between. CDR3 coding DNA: TGCGCCAGCAGCCTTAAACGACAGGACGGTACGCAGTATTTT. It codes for CASSLKRQDGTQYF.

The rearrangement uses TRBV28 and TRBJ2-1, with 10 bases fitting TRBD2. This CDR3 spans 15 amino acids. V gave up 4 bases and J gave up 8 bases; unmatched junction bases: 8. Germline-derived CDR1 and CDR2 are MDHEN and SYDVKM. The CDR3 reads CASSSSGRALDEQFF. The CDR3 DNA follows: TGTGCCAGCAGTTCAAGCGGGAGGGCCTTGGATGAGCAGTTCTTC.

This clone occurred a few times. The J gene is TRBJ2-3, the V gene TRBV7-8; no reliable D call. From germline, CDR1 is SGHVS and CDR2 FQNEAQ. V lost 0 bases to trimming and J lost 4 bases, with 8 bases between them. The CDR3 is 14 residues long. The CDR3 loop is CASSLAGAADTQYF. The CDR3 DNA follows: TGTGCCAGCAGCTTAGCAGGTGCGGCAGATACGCAGTATTTT.

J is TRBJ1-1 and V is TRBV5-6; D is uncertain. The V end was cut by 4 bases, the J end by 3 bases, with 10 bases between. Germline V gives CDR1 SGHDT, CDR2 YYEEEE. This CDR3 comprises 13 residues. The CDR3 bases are TGTGCCAGCAGCCGCCGACGGGACACTGAAGCTTTCTTT. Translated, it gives CASSRRRDTEAFF.